These T cell receptor beta chains were read from a single sample in a study of vaccination effects on CD4 cells after COVID-19. Using immunoSEQ multiplex PCR, the repertoire was profiled, and TCRdb retains in-frame clones only, with some absent. This table has tens of thousands of clones, 60% to 75% appearing once. No antigen has been identified for these receptors. This sample comprised CD4+ T cells from PBMCs cultured with HCoV-NL63 spike peptides, obtained before COVID-19 vaccination. These receptors were taken from a human donor who received a COVID-19 vaccine. Both conserved end residues are part of each CDR3. A D gene is named only where the DNA matches it firmly. A clone size is listed for some rows: how often the clone was seen (once, few, many), or a class if it is expanded.

V gene	J gene	clone size	D gene	CDR3 protein	CDR3 DNA
TRBV19	TRBJ1-2	-	-	CASSKGGQPYGYTF	TGTGCCAGTAGTAAAGGAGGACAGCCCTATGGCTACACCTTC
TRBV2	TRBJ2-3	once	-	CASKARGASDTQYF	TGTGCCAGCAAGGCTCGGGGGGCGTCAGATACGCAGTATTTT
TRBV11-2	TRBJ1-6	-	TRBD1	CASSSLGGQINSPLHF	TGTGCCAGCTCTTCCTTGGGGGGACAGATTAATTCACCCCTCCACTTT
TRBV2	TRBJ1-1	-	-	CASSDGTENTEAFF	TGTGCCAGCAGTGACGGGACTGAGAACACTGAAGCTTTCTTT
TRBV6-5	TRBJ2-4	few	-	CASRGGGLNIQYF	TGTGCCAGCAGGGGCGGAGGTCTAAACATTCAGTACTTC
TRBV7-9	TRBJ1-2	-	-	CASSRGAQQGYGYTF	TGTGCCAGCAGCCGAGGTGCCCAACAGGGCTATGGCTACACCTTC
TRBV30	TRBJ1-5	few	-	CAWSSGPGNQPQHF	TGTGCCTGGAGCTCAGGGCCTGGCAATCAGCCCCAGCATTTT
TRBV28	TRBJ2-1	-	TRBD2	CASSLSTSGTGNEQFF	TGTGCCAGCAGTTTGAGTACTAGCGGGACCGGCAATGAGCAGTTCTTC
TRBV7-3	TRBJ2-3	-	-	CASSLGPSSTDTQYF	TGTGCCAGCAGCTTGGGCCCATCTAGCACAGATACGCAGTATTTT
TRBV7-2	TRBJ1-1	-	-	CASSLGRMNTEAFF	TGTGCCAGCAGCTTAGGACGGATGAACACTGAAGCTTTCTTT
TRBV6-5	TRBJ1-1	-	TRBD1	CASSYEGGLTEAFF	TGTGCCAGCAGTTACGAAGGGGGCCTCACTGAAGCTTTCTTT
TRBV6-5	TRBJ2-1	-	-	CASIRTQTYNEQFF	TGTGCCAGCATTCGGACACAAACGTACAATGAGCAGTTCTTC
TRBV19	TRBJ2-3	once	TRBD2	CASSRSGGSTDTQYF	TGTGCCAGTAGTCGAAGCGGGGGTAGCACAGATACGCAGTATTTT
TRBV6-5	TRBJ1-6	-	TRBD1	CASRKGASNSPLHF	TGTGCCAGCAGAAAGGGGGCCTCGAATTCACCCCTCCACTTT
TRBV7-9	TRBJ1-2	-	TRBD1	CASSLGQGVSGYTF	TGTGCCAGCAGCCTGGGACAGGGGGTTAGCGGCTACACCTTC
TRBV28	TRBJ1-2	-	TRBD1	CASSRDRNYGYTF	TGTGCCAGCAGTCGGGACAGGAACTATGGCTACACCTTC
TRBV7-3	TRBJ2-5	-	TRBD2	CASSPGGSLETQYF	TGTGCCAGCAGCCCGGGGGGTTCCCTGGAGACCCAGTACTTC
TRBV6-1	TRBJ2-1	-	-	CASSDLRGLAGFDSYNEQFF	TGTGCCAGCAGTGACCTCAGGGGACTCGCGGGGTTCGATTCCTACAATGAGCAGTTCTTC
TRBV24-1	TRBJ2-2	-	-	CATRAEAYTGELFF	TGTGCCACCAGGGCAGAAGCCTACACCGGGGAGCTGTTTTTT
TRBV7-9	TRBJ1-1	few	TRBD1	CASSPRTGGPEAFF	TGTGCCAGCAGCCCCCGGACAGGGGGCCCTGAAGCTTTCTTT
TRBV6-4	TRBJ2-1	-	TRBD2	CASSEGLAFYNEQFF	TGTGCCAGCAGTGAGGGACTAGCGTTCTACAATGAGCAGTTCTTC
TRBV27	TRBJ1-4	-	-	CASSLSGVANEKLFF	TGTGCCAGCAGTTTATCGGGGGTGGCTAATGAAAAACTGTTTTTT
TRBV24-1	TRBJ2-3	-	TRBD1	CATSAKTGARDTQYF	TGTGCCACCAGTGCCAAGACAGGGGCAAGAGATACGCAGTATTTT
TRBV2	TRBJ1-5	-	TRBD1	CASRTTTGGDRHF	TGTGCCAGCAGGACCACTACAGGGGGCGATCGGCATTTT
TRBV11-1	TRBJ1-1	-	-	CASSLLRGHTEAFF	TGTGCCAGCAGCTTACTTAGGGGCCACACTGAAGCTTTCTTT
TRBV24-1	TRBJ1-2	once	TRBD1	CATSDHGTAGGGYTF	TGTGCCACCAGTGACCACGGGACAGCGGGAGGGGGCTACACCTTC
TRBV5-4	TRBJ2-3	few	-	CASSLRQRTDTQYF	TGTGCCAGCAGCTTGAGGCAGCGCACAGATACGCAGTATTTT
TRBV12-3/TRBV12-4	TRBJ2-3	-	-	CASGHRNTDTQYF	TGTGCCAGCGGACACAGAAACACAGATACGCAGTATTTT
TRBV2	TRBJ1-3	-	TRBD1	CASSEDRGPDTIYF	TGTGCCAGCAGTGAAGACAGGGGGCCAGACACCATATATTTT
TRBV5-6	TRBJ2-3	-	-	CASSLASVPAQYF	TGTGCCAGCAGCTTGGCATCGGTGCCGGCGCAGTATTTT
TRBV4-1	TRBJ1-5	-	TRBD1	CASSPGQGATSSYNQPQHF	TGCGCCAGCAGCCCGGGACAGGGGGCCACCTCGTCGTACAATCAGCCCCAGCATTTT
TRBV4-3	TRBJ1-3	once	-	CASSQDFNPGNTIYF	TGCGCCAGCAGCCAAGACTTCAACCCCGGAAACACCATATATTTT
TRBV3-1/TRBV3-2	TRBJ2-5	-	-	CASSLGPQETQYF	TGTGCCAGCAGCCTCGGGCCCCAAGAGACCCAGTACTTC
TRBV7-2	TRBJ2-2	-	-	CASSLQRVPNTGELFF	TGTGCCAGCAGCCTACAGCGGGTCCCGAACACCGGGGAGCTGTTTTTT
TRBV6-5	TRBJ2-5	-	-	CASSSGGVLRETQYF	TGTGCCAGCAGTTCGGGCGGGGTGTTAAGGGAGACCCAGTACTTC
TRBV20-1	TRBJ1-6	-	-	CSASRRDNSPLHF	TGCAGTGCTAGTCGCAGGGACAATTCACCCCTCCACTTT
TRBV3-1/TRBV3-2	TRBJ1-1	-	-	CASMDRGDTEAFF	TGTGCCAGCATGGATAGGGGGGACACTGAAGCTTTCTTT